This entry features one TCR beta chain sequence. For repertoire sequencing, the TCR beta CDR3 regions were amplified from RNA transcripts. First-round RT-PCR employed HTBI primers, with a second-round multiplex PCR after it. TCRdb passed the multiplex PCR reads through MiXCR, listing each CDR3 protein once. The profile shows around 400,000 distinct CDR3 sequences, under 25% of them singletons. The record originates from a study of Graves' ophthalmopathy and Graves' hyperthyroidism. The V and J ends lost 7 bases and 1 base, in that order; junction bases with no gene match: 7. The CDR3 runs to 15 residues. Germline V gives CDR1 MNHEY, CDR2 SVGAGI.

The chain links TRBV6-5 to TRBJ2-7; the match to TRBD1 covers 10 bases. Sequencing was carried out using peripheral blood. The receptor comes from a woman under 30 with stable Graves' hyperthyroidism. CDR3 region: CASTHWGQGSYEQYF. The CDR3 DNA reads TGTGCCAGCACTCACTGGGGACAGGGGTCCTACGAGCAGTACTTC.